This T cell receptor beta chain was recovered during a study of cytomegalovirus exposure and HLA in healthy donors. This CDR3 has 14 residues. Germline trimming cut 7 bases from V and 3 bases from J; bases unmatched to any gene: 6. The germline V gene encodes CDR1 SNHLY and CDR2 FYNNEI. Clones were read by immunoSEQ multiplex PCR, and TCRdb kept only the in-frame ones, dropping some. This table has 200,000 to 250,000 clones, around 78% appearing once. The gene calls are TRBV2 and TRBJ1-1; 9 positions agree with TRBD1. Sample: PBMCs. The clonotype comes from a woman younger than 35 in good health and CMV-seronegative. This CDR3 reads CASTRDRVDTEAFF. The CDR3 DNA sequence: TGTGCCAGCACCCGGGACAGGGTGGACACTGAAGCTTTCTTT.